The 17 T cell receptor beta chains below were found in one sample sequenced in a study of blood T cells in healthy people across ages. Using a J-beta primer mix together with a sample-barcoded 5' primer, a second PCR was run for about 6 to 11 cycles. Using its own MiXCR run on the 5' RACE reads, TCRdb lists one record per CDR3 protein. The table includes some 1.5 million distinct CDR3 sequences, roughly 27% detected once. The sequenced material came from blood. All receptors derive from a woman aged 30 to 39 in good health.

In its sample, this clonotype was seen many times. The junction departs from germline at one end; a sequencing error may be responsible. The V and J genes are TRBV4-3 and TRBJ2-5; TRBD2 matches 9 bases. Germline CDR1 is LGHNA and CDR2 is YSLEER. CDR3 length: 13 residues. CDR3 in amino acids: CASSQAGGETQYF. For the CDR3, the DNA is TGTGCCAGCAGCCAAGCGGGAGGAGAGACCCAGTACTTC.

The J gene is TRBJ1-3, the V gene TRBV7-3, with a tentative D call TRBD1 (5 bases). The CDR3 runs 19 residues. Germline CDR1 and CDR2: SGHTA and FQGTGA. Trimming stripped 3 bases from V and 0 bases from J, with 21 bases between. The CDR3 reads CASSFLIWDWTHSGNTIYF. Here the CDR3 DNA reads TGTGCCAGCAGCTTTTTGATTTGGGACTGGACCCACTCTGGAAACACCATATATTTT.

CDR3 nucleotide sequence: TGCAGTGCTAGGGTGTCGACGGGGGACTATGGCTACACCTTC. It translates to CSARVSTGDYGYTF. This chain uses TRBV20-1 with TRBJ1-2, with a possible D match to TRBD1 (5 bases). CDR3 size: 14 residues. The germline V gene encodes CDR1 DFQATT and CDR2 SNEGSKA (reference sequence). Trimming pared 3 bases from V and 3 bases from J, leaving 14 bases between.

The chain is built from TRBV11-2 and TRBJ1-4, with D possibly being TRBD1 (5 bases). CDR1 and CDR2 from the germline V gene are SGHAT and FQNNGV. Trimming removed 5 bases at V and 0 bases at J, with 13 bases between. The length of the CDR3 is 16 residues. Written as DNA, the CDR3 is TGTGCCAGCAGCCCGGGGACGGATGCAACTAATGAAAAACTGTTTTTT. Translation gives CASSPGTDATNEKLFF. Full variable domain (outside the CDR3, taken from reference TRBV11-2 and TRBJ1-4): EAGVAQSPRYKIIEKRQSVAFWCNPISGHATLYWYQQILGQGPKLLIQFQNNGVVDDSQLPKDRFSAERLKGVDSTLKIQPAKLEDSAVYLCASSPGTDATNEKLFFGSGTQLSVL.

This clonotype was counted only a few times. The chain recombines TRBV25-1 with TRBJ2-6; 8 nucleotides agree with TRBD2. Germline values: CDR1 MGHDK, CDR2 SYGVNS. The CDR3 loop spans 15 amino acids. Trimming removed 7 bases from V and 4 bases from J; junction bases left unmatched: 6. CDR3 DNA sequence: TGTGCCAGCACTCCGGGGGGGATGGGGGCCAACGTCCTGACTTTC. Encoded protein: CASTPGGMGANVLTF. Combining the CDR3 with reference TRBV25-1 and TRBJ2-6 gives the whole variable domain EADIYQTPRYLVIGTGKKITLECSQTMGHDKMYWYQQDPGMELHLIHYSYGVNSTEKGDLSSESTVSRIRTEHFPLTLESARPSHTSQYLCASTPGGMGANVLTFGAGSRLTVL.

This clonotype was seen just once. The CDR3 bases are TGTGCCAGCAGTTACTCGAAAAACAGCAATCAGCCCCAGCATTTT. It yields the protein CASSYSKNSNQPQHF. This sequence joins TRBV6-5 and TRBJ1-5; D ambiguous. Trimming pared 0 bases from V and 1 base from J, leaving 7 bases between. CDR3 length: 15 amino acids. CDR1 is MNHEY and CDR2 is SVGAGI in the germline V gene.

The chain uses TRBV15 and TRBJ1-4; 9 bases align to TRBD1. CDR1 is LNHNV and CDR2 is YYDKDF in the germline V gene (reference sequence). After removal of 0 bases from V and 7 bases from J, the junction contained 3 bases not matched to a gene. The CDR3 runs to 15 residues. CDR3 DNA sequence: TGTGCCACCAGCAGAGATACAGGGGGCCGTGAAAAACTGTTTTTT. This codes for CATSRDTGGREKLFF.

Regarding this clonotype: A much larger clonotype is one base distant, so this may be a read error. The J gene is TRBJ2-7, the V gene TRBV2; the match to TRBD2 covers 8 bases. Germline CDR1 is SNHLY and CDR2 is FYNNEI. The CDR3 has 14 amino acids. DNA for the CDR3: TGTACCAGCAGCGGGGGCCTTCTGTCCTACGAGCAGTACTTC. The encoded protein is CTSSGGLLSYEQYF.

This clonotype came up many times. The CDR3 here is CASRPLAGENNEQFF. For the CDR3, the DNA is TGTGCCAGCAGACCACTAGCGGGAGAGAATAATGAGCAGTTCTTC. The rearrangement links TRBV12-3 or TRBV12-4 to TRBJ2-1; 11 bases line up with TRBD2. The CDR3 length is 15 residues. Trimming took 6 bases from V and 7 from J; bases not matched to a gene: 8.

DNA for the CDR3: TGTGCCATACCGACTGGCCGGTACTTC. Its protein product is CAIPTGRYF. This chain connects TRBV10-3 to TRBJ2-4; D gene uncertain. Germline V gene sequence: CDR1 ENHRY, CDR2 SYGVKD. The V and J ends lost 9 bases and 15 bases respectively, with 12 bases between them. The CDR3 consists of 9 residues.

This clonotype turned up a few times. The chain combines TRBV5-5 with TRBJ1-2; 7 nucleotides agree with TRBD1. V shed 2 bases and J 2 bases; nucleotides not matched to a gene: 6. Germline V gene sequence: CDR1 SGHKS, CDR2 YYEKEE (reference sequence). The CDR3 runs to 15 residues. As DNA, the CDR3 is TGTGCCAGCAGCTTTCAGTTACAGGGGAACTATGGCTACACCTTC. Protein product: CASSFQLQGNYGYTF.

Notes on this clonotype: This may arise from a read error, as a much more abundant clone is one base away. The rearrangement joins TRBV19 to TRBJ2-4; 8 positions agree with TRBD1. Germline CDR1 and CDR2: LNHDA and SQIVND (reference sequence). V was pared by 6 bases and J by 8 bases, with 9 bases of the junction left unmatched. The CDR3 consists of 14 residues. The CDR3 nucleotides are TGTGCCAGTAGGATCGACAGGGGTTTGGACATTCAGTACTTC. Translating gives CASRIDRGLDIQYF.

The rearrangement joins TRBV7-2 to TRBJ2-1; no clear D. The CDR3 spans 13 residues. The V gene's germline CDR1 is SGHTA and CDR2 FQGNSA. V was shortened by 1 base and J by 9 bases, with 10 bases between the two germline ends. CDR3 sequence: CASSLDPGGEQFF. The CDR3 nucleotides are TGTGCCAGCAGCTTAGATCCGGGCGGTGAGCAGTTCTTC.

This clonotype was found many times. The CDR3 reads CSARQLVSGEQFF. DNA for the CDR3: TGCAGTGCTAGACAGCTCGTAAGCGGAGAGCAGTTCTTC. The chain is built from TRBV20-1 and TRBJ2-1; a weak D match, TRBD2 (5 bases). This CDR3 comprises 13 residues. Germline-derived CDR1 and CDR2 are DFQATT and SNEGSKA (reference sequence). V shed 2 bases and J shed 10 bases, with 15 bases lying between them.

CDR3 loop: CASSPRDRRYQETQYF. The CDR3 DNA reads TGTGCCAGCAGCCCTCGGGACAGGAGATATCAAGAGACCCAGTACTTC. The J gene is TRBJ2-5, the V gene TRBV7-9; TRBD1 agrees at 8 bases. This CDR3 contains 16 residues. Germline CDR1 and CDR2: SEHNR and FQNEAQ (reference sequence). V was pared by 5 bases and J by 2 bases, with 10 bases of the junction left unmatched.

V usage is TRBV29-1 and J usage is TRBJ2-1; 8 bases are a match to TRBD1. The junction had 13 bases not matched to a gene; V was cut back by 7 bases and J by 5 bases. The CDR3 extends over 15 amino acids. Germline V gene data show CDR1 as SQVTM and CDR2 as ANQGSEA. DNA for the CDR3: TGCAGCGGGAATACAGGGGGAGATTGGGACAATGAGCAGTTCTTC. Its protein is CSGNTGGDWDNEQFF.

This clonotype came up many times. The genes are TRBV4-2 and TRBJ2-1; D not resolved. This CDR3 is 17 amino acids long. Deletions cut 2 bases from V and 0 bases from J, with 14 bases between. CDR1 and CDR2 from the germline V gene are LGHNA and YNFKEQ. DNA for the CDR3: TGTGCCAGCAGCCAAAAAAGTACTCAGCTCTCCTACAATGAGCAGTTCTTC. Translating gives CASSQKSTQLSYNEQFF.